Shown below are 9 T cell receptor beta chains from a single sample sequenced in a study of shared clonotypes between healthy human individuals (TCRdb year 2020). Library creation used the immunoSEQ multiplex PCR assay. Entries here come from immuneACCESS through TCRdb and include only in-frame sequences with V and J called. Some clones fail to appear in such tables; in the studies checked, an unresolved V gene covers under half of the shortfall, and the cause of the remainder is unknown. The sample table lists some 530,000 clones, 65% to 85% of them with a count of one. The ten most abundant clones make up roughly an eighth of the sample. Sequenced: PBMCs. The receptors were gathered from a woman aged 40 to 50 in good health. Some clones in this sample may be carry-over from other donors' samples.

In its sample, this clone was seen many times. Other nucleotide sequences in the sample specify the same CDR3. The rearrangement joins TRBV10-3 to TRBJ2-7; the match to TRBD2 covers 7 bases. The junction had 6 bases not matched to a gene; V was cut back by 3 bases and J by 7 bases. The length of the CDR3 is 13 residues. The germline CDR1 and CDR2 sequences are ENHRY and SYGVKD. CDR3 DNA: TGTGCCATCAGTGATTTAGCGGGTCATGAGCAGTACTTC. Residues: CAISDLAGHEQYF.

Notes on this clone: One base away lies a much larger clone, so this may be a sequencing read error. This chain joins TRBV4-2 and TRBJ2-1; TRBD2 agrees at 7 bases. After removal of 4 bases from V and 7 bases from J, the junction contained 13 bases not matched to a gene. The CDR3 is 16 residues long. Germline CDR1 and CDR2: LGHNA and YNFKEQ. The CDR3 DNA reads as TGTGCCAGCAGCCGAGCGACTAGCTGGAGTGGGAATGAGCAGTTCTTC. This encodes CASSRATSWSGNEQFF.

The chain has TRBV6-6 and TRBJ2-5, with D unresolved. The V and J ends lost 2 bases and 4 bases respectively, with 8 bases between them. The length of the CDR3 is 13 residues. Germline-derived CDR1 and CDR2 are MNHNY and SVGAGI (reference sequence). CDR3 coding DNA: TGTGCCAGCAGTTACACGGTGGGAGAGACCCAGTACTTC. It translates to CASSYTVGETQYF.

The rearrangement links TRBV11-2 to TRBJ2-4; 7 bases are a match to TRBD2. There are 17 residues in the CDR3. CDR1 and CDR2 from the germline V gene are SGHAT and FQNNGV. The ends lost 5 bases at V and 0 bases at J; junction bases unmatched: 10. The CDR3 nucleotides read TGTGCCAGCAGCCATATCAGCGGGAATATAGCCAAAAACATTCAGTACTTC. Translated, it gives CASSHISGNIAKNIQYF.

In this sample, this clone turned up once. The chain combines TRBV11-2 with TRBJ1-4; a possible D gene is TRBD1 (5 bases). Germline lookup yields CDR1 SGHAT and CDR2 FQNNGV. Trimming removed 1 base at V and 4 bases at J, with 7 bases between. The CDR3 runs 14 residues. Here the CDR3 reads CASSLGGDNEKLFF. The CDR3 bases are TGTGCCAGCAGCTTAGGAGGGGATAATGAAAAACTGTTTTTT.

This clone appeared a few times. V is TRBV27 and J is TRBJ2-7; D may be TRBD2 (6 bases). The CDR3 has 13 residues. Germline V gene data show CDR1 as MNHEY and CDR2 as SMNVEV (reference sequence). Trimming stripped 11 bases from V and 3 bases from J, with 17 bases between. The CDR3 bases are TGTGCCTCCTCCCGGGGACTGAACTACGAGCAGTACTTC. Translated, it gives CASSRGLNYEQYF.

The V gene is TRBV27, the J gene TRBJ2-2; 7 nucleotides align to TRBD1. CDR1 and CDR2 (germline): MNHEY, SMNVEV (reference sequence). V shed 3 bases and J 7 bases; nucleotides not matched to a gene: 11. The CDR3 covers 16 residues. Here the CDR3 reads CASSFTGTANSGELFF. The CDR3 coding sequence is TGTGCCAGCAGTTTCACCGGGACAGCAAATAGCGGGGAGCTGTTTTTT.

The chain is built from TRBV6-1 and TRBJ1-5, with D uncertain. The V end was cut by 2 bases, the J end by 0 bases, with 8 bases between. The germline CDR1 and CDR2 sequences are MNHNS and SASEGT. The length of the CDR3 is 15 residues. The CDR3 coding sequence is TGTGCCAGCAGTGAACTGTGGGATAGCAATCAGCCCCAGCATTTT. This sequence encodes CASSELWDSNQPQHF.

The rearrangement links TRBV5-6 to TRBJ2-6, with D unresolved. Trimming removed 0 bases at V and 1 base at J, with 2 bases between. CDR3 length equals 14 residues. Germline assignment: CDR1 SGHDT and CDR2 YYEEEE. The CDR3 reads CASSLGSGANVLTF. The CDR3 DNA sequence: TGTGCCAGCAGCTTGGGGTCTGGGGCCAACGTCCTGACTTTC.